The following is a T cell receptor beta chain sequence with its context. Its matching antigen is unknown. The ends lost 0 bases at V and 7 bases at J; junction bases unmatched: 6. This CDR3 spans 15 amino acids. Germline CDR1 is MNHEY and CDR2 is SVGAGI. This entry is derived from a study of beta chain features in type 1 diabetes. cDNA synthesis used the whole RNA isolate, giving expressed TCRB sequences. Generated by immunoSEQ multiplex PCR, the TCRdb table keeps only in-frame clones and is missing some. The data hold 850,000 to 900,000 clones, with roughly a sixth observed a single time. General study points: The study found moderately but significantly shorter TCRB CDR3s in all four CD4+ subsets of Type 1 diabetes patients. Shorter templates might be favored by PCR, and equally so in patients and in controls.

Sequences were obtained from naive CD4+ T cells from blood. The source of this sequence is a woman under 30 in good health. The V gene is TRBV6-5, the J gene TRBJ2-3; 8 nucleotides align to TRBD2. CDR3 protein: CASSYSLSGRNTQYF. CDR3 nucleotide sequence: TGTGCCAGCAGTTACTCGCTGAGCGGGAGAAATACGCAGTATTTT.